The source of this TCR beta chain is a study of blood T cell repertoires in COVID-19. Study information: The samples span acute and convalescent COVID-19 from the United States, Italy and Spain. T cells, B-cell-depleted T cells, or PBMCs supplied cDNA or gDNA.

With 2 bases removed from V and 7 bases from J, the gap between germline ends came to 12 bases. From germline, CDR1 is SNHLY and CDR2 FYNNEI. The CDR3 loop spans 13 amino acids. Study processing details: Researchers report that nucleated cell counts were estimated from reference gene primer amplification. Only in-frame clones appear in the TCRdb table, and some are missing; sequencing was by immunoSEQ multiplex PCR. Clone size and V and J calls were adopted from that table, with D and trimming inferred from the DNA. The table has around 99,000 clones, about nine tenths seen once. This TCR came from a woman in her twenties or thirties with acute or convalescent COVID-19. V usage is TRBV2 and J usage is TRBJ2-7; D might be TRBD1 (6 bases). Sequencing was carried out using peripheral blood. CDR3 coding DNA: TGTGCCAGCAGTGAATTGAGGGGGATTGAGCAGTACTTC. This codes for CASSELRGIEQYF.